This TCR beta chain was sequenced for a study of T-cell memory formation after mild COVID-19. Findings and caveats of the study: Among clones contracting day 15 to 85, CD4/CD8 was balanced, whereas later expanders leaned CD4+.

Of note for this clonotype: Its antigen is unknown.

TCRdb analysed the 5' RACE reads with MiXCR anew, one entry per CDR3 protein. The sample lists hundreds of thousands of distinct CDR3 sequences, 17% seen once, with roughly 7.7% in the top ten. This CDR3 spans 14 amino acids. The germline V and J ends were trimmed by 5 bases and 6 bases, with 17 bases remaining between them. Germline CDR1 MNHEY, CDR2 SMNVEV (reference sequence). The sequence was obtained from an adult woman who had mild COVID-19 (a few samples of this study predate the infection). Cell type and time point are not known. The V call is TRBV27, the J call TRBJ2-7; D may be TRBD1 or TRBD2 (6 bases each). The specimen was PBMCs or a T cell subset sorted from them (not recorded which). The CDR3 region is CASSPALGGTEQYF. The CDR3 DNA follows: TGTGCCAGCAGTCCCGCCCTAGGGGGGACCGAGCAGTACTTC.